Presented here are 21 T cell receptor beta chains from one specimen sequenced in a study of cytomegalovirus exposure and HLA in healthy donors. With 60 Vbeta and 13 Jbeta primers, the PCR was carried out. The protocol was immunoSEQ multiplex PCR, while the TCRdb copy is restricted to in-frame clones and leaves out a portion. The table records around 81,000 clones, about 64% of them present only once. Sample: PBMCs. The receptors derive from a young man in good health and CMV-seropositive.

CDR3 in amino acids: CASSTRAGEPHEQYF. For the CDR3, the DNA is TGTGCCAGCTCAACGAGGGCAGGGGAGCCCCACGAGCAGTACTTC. This chain joins TRBV18 and TRBJ2-7, with D possibly TRBD1 on 6 matching bases. This CDR3 contains 15 residues. The V and J ends lost 5 bases and 5 bases respectively, with 19 bases between them. The germline CDR1 and CDR2 sequences are KGHSH and LQKENI.

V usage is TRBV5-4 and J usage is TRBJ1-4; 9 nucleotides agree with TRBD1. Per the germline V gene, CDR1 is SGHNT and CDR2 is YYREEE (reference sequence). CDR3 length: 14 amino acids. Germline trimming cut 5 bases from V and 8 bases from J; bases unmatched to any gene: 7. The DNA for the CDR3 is TGTGCCAGCAGTTCACAGGGACAGGGAGAAAAACTGTTTTTT. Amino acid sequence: CASSSQGQGEKLFF. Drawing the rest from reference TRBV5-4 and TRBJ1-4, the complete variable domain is ETGVTQSPTHLIKTRGQQVTLRCSSQSGHNTVSWYQQALGQGPQFIFQYYREEENGRGNFPPRFSGLQFPNYSSELNVNALELDDSALYLCASSSQGQGEKLFFGSGTQLSVL.

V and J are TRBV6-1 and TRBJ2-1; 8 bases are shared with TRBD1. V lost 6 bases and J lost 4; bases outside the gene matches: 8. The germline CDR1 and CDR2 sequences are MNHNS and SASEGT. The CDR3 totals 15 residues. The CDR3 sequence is CASSTDREIYNEQFF. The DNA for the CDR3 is TGTGCCAGCAGCACGGACAGGGAGATTTACAATGAGCAGTTCTTC.

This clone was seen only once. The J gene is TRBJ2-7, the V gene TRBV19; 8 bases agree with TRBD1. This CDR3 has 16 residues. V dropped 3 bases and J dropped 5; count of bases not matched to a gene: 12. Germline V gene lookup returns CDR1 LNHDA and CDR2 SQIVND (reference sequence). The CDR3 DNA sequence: TGTGCCAGTAGTATGAATTGGGCAGGGGGCAGAGACGAGCAGTACTTC. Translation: CASSMNWAGGRDEQYF.

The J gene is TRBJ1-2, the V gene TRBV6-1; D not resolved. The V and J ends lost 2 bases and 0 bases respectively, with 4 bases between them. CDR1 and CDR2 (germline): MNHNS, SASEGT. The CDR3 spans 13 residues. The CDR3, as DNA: TGTGCCAGCAGTGAACAGGCTAACTATGGCTACACCTTC. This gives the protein CASSEQANYGYTF.

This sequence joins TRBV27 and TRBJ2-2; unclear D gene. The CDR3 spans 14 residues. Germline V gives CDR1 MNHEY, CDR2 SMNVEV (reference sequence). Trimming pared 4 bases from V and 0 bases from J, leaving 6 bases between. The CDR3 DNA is TGTGCCAGCAGTTGGCAACCGAACACCGGGGAGCTGTTTTTT. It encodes CASSWQPNTGELFF.

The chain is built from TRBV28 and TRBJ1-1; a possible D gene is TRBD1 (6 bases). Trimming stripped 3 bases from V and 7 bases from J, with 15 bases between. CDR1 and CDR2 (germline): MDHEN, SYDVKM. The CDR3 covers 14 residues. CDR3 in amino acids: CASSLGTGYDEAFF. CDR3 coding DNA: TGTGCCAGCAGTTTGGGCACAGGGTACGATGAAGCTTTCTTT.

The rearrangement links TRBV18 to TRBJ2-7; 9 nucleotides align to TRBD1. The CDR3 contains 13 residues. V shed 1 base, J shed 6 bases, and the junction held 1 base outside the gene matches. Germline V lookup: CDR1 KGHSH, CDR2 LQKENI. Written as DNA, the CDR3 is TGTGCCAGCTCACCACAGGACAGGGGCGAGCAGTACTTC. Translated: CASSPQDRGEQYF.

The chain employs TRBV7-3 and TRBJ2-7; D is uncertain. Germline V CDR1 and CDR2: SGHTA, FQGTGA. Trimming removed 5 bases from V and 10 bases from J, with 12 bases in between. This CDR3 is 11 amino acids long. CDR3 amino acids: CASSPSLSQYF. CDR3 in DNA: TGTGCCAGCAGCCCCTCACTCTCTCAGTACTTC.

This chain's CDR3 is CASTTDRGLLYGYTF. The CDR3 region has the DNA TGTGCCAGCACCACGGACAGGGGGCTTCTCTATGGCTACACCTTC. This chain connects TRBV5-6 to TRBJ1-2, with 11 bases fitting TRBD1. The germline V gene has CDR1 SGHDT and CDR2 YYEEEE. The CDR3 loop spans 15 amino acids. Trimming at V came to 6 bases and at J to 4 bases, leaving 8 bases not matched to a gene.

CDR3 DNA sequence: TGCGCCAGCAGCTTCTCCGGGGGGTCGCAGAACACTGAAGCTTTCTTT. Translated: CASSFSGGSQNTEAFF. The V call is TRBV5-1, the J call TRBJ1-1, with D perhaps matching TRBD1 (5 bases). The V end was cut by 2 bases, the J end by 1 base, with 15 bases between. This CDR3 is built from 16 residues. Germline loops: CDR1 SGHRS, CDR2 YFSETQ.

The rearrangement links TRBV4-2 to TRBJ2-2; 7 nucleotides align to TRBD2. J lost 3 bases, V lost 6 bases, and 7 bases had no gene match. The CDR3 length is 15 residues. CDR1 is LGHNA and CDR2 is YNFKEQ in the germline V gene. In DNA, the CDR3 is TGTGCCAGCAGGGAACCTGGGAGGGACACCGGGGAGCTGTTTTTT. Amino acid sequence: CASREPGRDTGELFF.

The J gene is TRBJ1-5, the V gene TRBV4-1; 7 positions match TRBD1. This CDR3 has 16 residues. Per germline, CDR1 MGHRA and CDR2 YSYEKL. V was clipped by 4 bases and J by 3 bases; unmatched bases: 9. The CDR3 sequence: CASSLPGTAFNQPQHF. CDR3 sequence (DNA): TGCGCCAGCAGCCTTCCCGGGACAGCCTTCAATCAGCCCCAGCATTTT.

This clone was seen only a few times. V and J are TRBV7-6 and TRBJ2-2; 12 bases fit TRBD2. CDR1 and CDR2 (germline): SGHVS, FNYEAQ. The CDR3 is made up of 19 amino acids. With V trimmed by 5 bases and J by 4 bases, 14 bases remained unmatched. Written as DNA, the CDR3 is TGTGCCAGCAGCCCAGAGGGGCTAGCGGGGGGGCGGATCACCGGGGAGCTGTTTTTT. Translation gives CASSPEGLAGGRITGELFF.

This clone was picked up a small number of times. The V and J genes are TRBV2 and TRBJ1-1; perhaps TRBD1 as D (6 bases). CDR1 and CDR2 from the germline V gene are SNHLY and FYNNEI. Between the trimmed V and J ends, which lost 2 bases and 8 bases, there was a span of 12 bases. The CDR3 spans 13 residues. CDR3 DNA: TGTGCCAGCAGTGAATGGGTAGACAGGGAAGCTTTCTTT. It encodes CASSEWVDREAFF.

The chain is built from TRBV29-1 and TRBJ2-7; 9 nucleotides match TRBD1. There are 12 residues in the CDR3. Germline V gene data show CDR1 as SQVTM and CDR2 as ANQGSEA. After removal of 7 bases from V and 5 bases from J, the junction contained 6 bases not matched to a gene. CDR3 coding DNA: TGCAGCGCACGGGACAGGGAAAACGAGCAGTACTTC. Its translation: CSARDRENEQYF.

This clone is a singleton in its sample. The CDR3 is CASRSPGQGEETQYF. The CDR3 DNA reads TGTGCCAGCAGGTCACCGGGACAGGGGGAAGAGACCCAGTACTTC. This chain joins TRBV7-9 and TRBJ2-5, with 11 bases aligning to TRBD1. J was trimmed by 3 bases and V by 6 bases; bases with no gene match: 6. Germline V gene lookup returns CDR1 SEHNR and CDR2 FQNEAQ (reference sequence). This CDR3 has 15 residues.

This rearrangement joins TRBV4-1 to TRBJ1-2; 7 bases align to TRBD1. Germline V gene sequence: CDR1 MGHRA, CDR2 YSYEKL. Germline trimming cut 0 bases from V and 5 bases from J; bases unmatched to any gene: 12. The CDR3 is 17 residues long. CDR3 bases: TGCGCCAGCAGCCAAGACGCGCCCGGGACAGACGTTTATGGCTACACCTTC. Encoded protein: CASSQDAPGTDVYGYTF.

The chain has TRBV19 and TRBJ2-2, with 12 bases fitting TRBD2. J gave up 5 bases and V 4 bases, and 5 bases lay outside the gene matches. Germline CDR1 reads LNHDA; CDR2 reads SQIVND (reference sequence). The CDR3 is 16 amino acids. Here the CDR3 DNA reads TGTGCCAGTAGTACCCTACTAGCGGGAGGTACCGGGGAGCTGTTTTTT. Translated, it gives CASSTLLAGGTGELFF.

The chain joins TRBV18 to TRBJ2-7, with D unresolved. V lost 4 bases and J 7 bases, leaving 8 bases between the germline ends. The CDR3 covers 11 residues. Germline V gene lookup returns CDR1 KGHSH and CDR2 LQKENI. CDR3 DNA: TGTGCCAGCTCACAACTCGGGGAGCAGTACTTC. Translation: CASSQLGEQYF.

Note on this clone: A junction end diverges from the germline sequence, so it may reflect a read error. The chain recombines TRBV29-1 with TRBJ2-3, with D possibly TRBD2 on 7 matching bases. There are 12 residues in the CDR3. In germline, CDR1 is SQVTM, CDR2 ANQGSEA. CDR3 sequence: CIGGTRTDTQYF. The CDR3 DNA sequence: TGTATCGGGGGGACACGCACAGATACGCAGTATTTT.